The present TCR beta chain was sequenced within a study of T-cell memory formation after mild COVID-19. General study findings and limits: Those CD4+ clones that contracted were mainly in CM and EM (CD8+ ones in EMRA). Clones that contracted from day 15 to 85 were balanced CD4/CD8, while later expanders leaned CD4+.

Germline values: CDR1 SQVTM, CDR2 ANQGSEA. CDR3 length: 13 residues. V dropped 4 bases and J dropped 7; count of bases not matched to a gene: 7. On this clonotype itself: As yet, its antigen is unknown.

TCRdb re-derived calls from the 5' RACE reads in MiXCR, one entry per CDR3 protein. In the table there are about 440,000 distinct CDR3 sequences, around 20% of which are singletons. Sequencing was carried out using PBMCs or a T cell subset sorted from them (not recorded which). The chain combines TRBV29-1 with TRBJ1-5; 7 bases align to TRBD1. The clonotype originates from an adult woman who had mild COVID-19 (a few samples of this study predate the infection). Cell type and time point are not known. The CDR3 DNA follows: TGCAGCGTTGTCAAGGGGGCCGGGCAGCCCCAGCATTTT. This translates into CSVVKGAGQPQHF.